This is a list of T cell receptor beta chains from one sample in a study of OX40 agonist ivuxolimab in advanced cancers. Clones were read by immunoSEQ multiplex PCR, and TCRdb kept only the in-frame ones, dropping some. The sample consists of 100,000 or so clones, 70% to 90% of them appearing once. This specimen was CD4+ or CD8+ T cells sorted from blood, taken in a trial of the OX40 agonist ivuxolimab. The receptor set was obtained from an adult with an advanced solid tumor such as melanoma, head and neck, liver or kidney cancer. CDR3s leave out the opening cysteine and the closing phenylalanine or tryptophan.

TRBV5-1	TRBJ2-3	ASSFGLAGTDTQY
TRBV28	TRBJ1-5	ASSSGANQPQH
TRBV30	TRBJ2-2	AWVGQRFTGELF
TRBV7-2	TRBJ1-5	ASSLGTGYRQPQH
TRBV29-1	TRBJ1-4	SVTGTSATNEKLF
TRBV28	TRBJ2-1	ASSLAVEEQF
TRBV18	TRBJ1-1	ASSPSRTHPEAF
TRBV5-4	TRBJ2-7	ASSPYFASYEQY
TRBV29-1	TRBJ2-1	SGVRTQEQF
TRBV27	TRBJ1-1	ASSLRDRSEAF
TRBV6-6	TRBJ1-1	ASYTGTVTEAF
TRBV28	TRBJ1-1	ASDTGPTEAF
TRBV28	TRBJ1-5	ASSVAVGANQPQH
TRBV30	TRBJ1-1	AWTRALNTEAF
TRBV19	TRBJ1-5	ASSTGQGGNQPQH
TRBV30	TRBJ1-1	AWSPGTGAF
TRBV28	TRBJ1-2	ASASSNYGYT
TRBV28	TRBJ1-3	ASSLLVRGNTIY
TRBV7-9	TRBJ1-2	ASSLEGNYGYT
TRBV28	TRBJ1-3	ASSWGSIY
TRBV5-4	TRBJ2-1	ASSSVGSYNEQF
TRBV29-1	TRBJ2-1	SARQGIGDEQF
TRBV4-2	TRBJ2-3	ASSQVGLENTDTQY
TRBV27	TRBJ1-2	ASSPNPRGGRIYGYT
TRBV19	TRBJ1-3	ASSSFGSLSGNTIY
TRBV28	TRBJ1-1	ASSIQGAEAF
TRBV19	TRBJ1-2	ATSTGTGYT
TRBV2	TRBJ1-4	ASREGQGNEKLF
TRBV5-1	TRBJ1-4	ASSLEGGEGKLF
TRBV28	TRBJ2-7	ASSSPSYEQY
TRBV10-1	TRBJ2-3	ASSDPADTQY
TRBV20-1	TRBJ1-4	SAGSGVKLF
TRBV7-2	TRBJ2-2	ASSLAPQGTGELF
TRBV4-2	TRBJ2-1	ASSRTSGGSYNEQF
TRBV19	TRBJ1-4	ATSGQALEKLF
TRBV19	TRBJ1-3	ASSTADSLSGNTIY
TRBV6-5	TRBJ1-2	ASGTAYGYT
TRBV5-4	TRBJ2-3	ASSSKDRVTDTQY
TRBV4-2	TRBJ1-2	ASSQDRGRDYGYT
TRBV10-3	TRBJ2-1	AISTGYNEQF
TRBV28	TRBJ2-5	ASVPTVEETQY
TRBV7-9	TRBJ1-6	ASSRGTGGNSPLH
TRBV7-9	TRBJ1-5	ASSPGRGDSNQPQH
TRBV12-5	TRBJ2-3	ASGSLEDTQY
TRBV30	TRBJ2-7	AWSLAVRYEQY
TRBV9	TRBJ2-1	ASSVGRAGSSYNEQF
TRBV2	TRBJ1-2	ASSADSNYGYT
TRBV28	TRBJ1-1	AIPLGAGPNTEAF
TRBV5-8	TRBJ1-2	ASSSQGDGYGYT
TRBV29-1	TRBJ2-1	SVALAGGQSPQF
TRBV5-4	TRBJ1-1	ASTLRTENTEAF
TRBV29-1	TRBJ2-1	SVAPEGNEQF
TRBV18	TRBJ2-3	ASSPASGITDTQY